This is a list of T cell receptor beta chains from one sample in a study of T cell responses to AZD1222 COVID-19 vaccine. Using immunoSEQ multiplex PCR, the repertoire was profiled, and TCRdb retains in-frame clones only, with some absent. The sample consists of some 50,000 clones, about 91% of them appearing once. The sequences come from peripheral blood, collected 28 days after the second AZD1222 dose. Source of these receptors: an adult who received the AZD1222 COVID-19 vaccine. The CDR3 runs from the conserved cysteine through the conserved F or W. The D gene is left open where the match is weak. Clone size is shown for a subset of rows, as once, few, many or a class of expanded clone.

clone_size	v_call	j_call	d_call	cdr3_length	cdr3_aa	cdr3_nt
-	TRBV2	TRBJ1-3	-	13	CASSPSIAGTIYF	TGTGCCAGCAGTCCTTCAATAGCGGGCACCATATATTTT
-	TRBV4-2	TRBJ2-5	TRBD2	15	CASSPGTSGRETQYF	TGTGCCAGCAGCCCGGGGACTAGCGGGAGAGAGACCCAGTACTTC
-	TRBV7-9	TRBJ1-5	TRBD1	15	CASSSGTGVSQPQHF	TGTGCCAGCAGCTCCGGGACAGGGGTTTCTCAGCCCCAGCATTTT
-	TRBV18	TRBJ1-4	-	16	CASSPPAAISHEKLFF	TGTGCCAGCTCACCACCGGCGGCCATTTCCCATGAAAAACTGTTTTTT
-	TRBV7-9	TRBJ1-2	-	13	CASSRDKNYGYTF	TGTGCCAGCAGCCGGGACAAGAACTATGGCTACACCTTC
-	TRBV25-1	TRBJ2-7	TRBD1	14	CASRGGQGVYEQYF	TGTGCCAGCAGGGGGGGACAGGGCGTCTACGAGCAGTACTTC
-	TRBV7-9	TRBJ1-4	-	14	CASSLREGYEKLFF	TGTGCCAGCAGCTTAAGAGAGGGGTATGAAAAACTGTTTTTT
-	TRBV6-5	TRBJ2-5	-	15	CASSYSRVEVQTQYF	TGTGCCAGCAGTTACTCGAGAGTCGAGGTGCAGACCCAGTACTTC
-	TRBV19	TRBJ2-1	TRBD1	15	CASSNDRDSYNEQFF	TGTGCCAGTAGTAATGACCGGGACAGTTACAATGAGCAGTTCTTC
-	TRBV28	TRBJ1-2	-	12	CASRTVSYGYTF	TGTGCCAGCAGGACCGTTAGTTATGGCTACACCTTC
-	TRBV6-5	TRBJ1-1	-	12	CASSPINTEAFF	TGTGCCAGCAGTCCGATAAACACTGAAGCTTTCTTT
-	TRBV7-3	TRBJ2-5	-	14	CASSLGGGGETQYF	TGTGCCAGCAGCCTGGGAGGGGGCGGCGAGACCCAGTACTTC
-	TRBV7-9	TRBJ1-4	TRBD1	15	CASSPGQGGYEKLFF	TGTGCCAGCAGCCCCGGACAGGGGGGGTATGAAAAACTGTTTTTT
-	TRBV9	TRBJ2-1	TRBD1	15	CASSVDRGRNNEQFF	TGTGCCAGCAGCGTTGACAGGGGGAGGAACAATGAGCAGTTCTTC
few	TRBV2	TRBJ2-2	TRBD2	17	CASSGLAGVRATGELFF	TGTGCCAGCAGCGGACTAGCGGGAGTACGGGCCACCGGGGAGCTGTTTTTT
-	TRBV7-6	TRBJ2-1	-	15	CASSLGTSFYNEQFF	TGTGCCAGCAGCTTAGGAACTAGCTTCTACAATGAGCAGTTCTTC
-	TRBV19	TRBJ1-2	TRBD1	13	CASSQTGGYGYTF	TGTGCCAGTAGTCAGACAGGGGGCTATGGCTACACCTTC
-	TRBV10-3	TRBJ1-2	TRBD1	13	CAIGDRGLHGYTF	TGTGCCATCGGGGACAGGGGCTTGCATGGCTACACCTTC
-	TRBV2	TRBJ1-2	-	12	CASKGEGYGYTF	TGTGCCAGCAAAGGGGAAGGCTATGGCTACACCTTC
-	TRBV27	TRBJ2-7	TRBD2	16	CASSLGEGLGVYEQYF	TGTGCCAGCAGTTTAGGCGAGGGACTAGGTGTCTACGAGCAGTACTTC
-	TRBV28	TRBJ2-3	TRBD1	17	CASSLGTGAVRTDTQYF	TGTGCCAGCAGTTTAGGGACAGGGGCCGTTCGGACAGATACGCAGTATTTT
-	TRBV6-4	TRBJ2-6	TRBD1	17	CASSGDRGPSGANVLTF	TGTGCCAGCAGTGGGGACAGGGGGCCCTCTGGGGCCAACGTCCTGACTTTC